Following are 21 T cell receptor beta chains from one sample sequenced in a study of T-cell reconstitution after alpha-beta-depleted transplantation in children. As it was prepared, the TCRbeta library received unique molecular identifiers. TCRdb reprocessed the PCR reads via MiXCR and lists one record per CDR3 protein. The sample consists of about 360,000 distinct CDR3 sequences, less than 15% of them appearing once. Here the sequenced sample was PBMCs, taken from the stem cell graft. The source is a human donor who donated a stem cell graft to a child with Fanconi anemia.

The rearrangement uses TRBV5-1 and TRBJ2-7, with TRBD2 matching 13 bases. Losses at the gene ends were 0 bases for V and 7 bases for J; bases not matched to a gene: 10. This CDR3 contains 17 residues. The germline V gene has CDR1 SGHRS and CDR2 YFSETQ. CDR3 sequence (DNA): TGCGCCAGCAGCTTGGGCCCTACTAGCGGGGGGGCTAGGGAGCAGTACTTC. This translates into CASSLGPTSGGAREQYF.

DNA of the CDR3: TGTGCCAGCAGTTTAATGTCGTCTGGAAACACCATATATTTT. It is translated as CASSLMSSGNTIYF. V usage is TRBV7-2 and J usage is TRBJ1-3, with D uncertain. In germline, CDR1 is SGHTA, CDR2 FQGNSA. There are 14 residues in the CDR3. V was cut by 6 bases and J by 1 base, with 10 bases left in between. The variable domain in full, with the rest retrieved from reference TRBV7-2 and TRBJ1-3, is GAGVSQSPSNKVTEKGKDVELRCDPISGHTALYWYRQSLGQGLEFLIYFQGNSAPDKSGLPSDRFSAERTGGSVSTLTIQRTQQEDSAVYLCASSLMSSGNTIYFGEGSWLTVV.

In this sample, this clonotype turned up a few times. The genes are TRBV11-2 and TRBJ2-3; D gene unclear. Germline assignment: CDR1 SGHAT and CDR2 FQNNGV. V was clipped by 4 bases and J by 6 bases, with 11 bases between them. The CDR3 sequence is 13 residues long. CDR3 region: CASSSFKSDTQYF. CDR3 bases: TGTGCCAGCAGCTCCTTCAAGTCCGATACGCAGTATTTT.

The rearrangement uses TRBV6-2 or TRBV6-3 and TRBJ2-7; maybe TRBD1 (5 bases). V lost 6 bases to trimming and J lost 4 bases, with 13 bases between them. The CDR3 has 13 residues. In germline, CDR1 is MNHEY, CDR2 SVGEGT. CDR3 residues: CASRAGGQYEQYV. For the CDR3, the DNA is TGTGCCAGCAGAGCCGGCGGACAATACGAGCAGTACGTC.

About this clonotype itself: The CDR3 end shows no conserved phenylalanine or tryptophan, and so a read error is likely. The V call is TRBV9, the J call TRBJ2-3, with TRBD2 identical over 10 bases. This CDR3 comprises 14 residues. Germline-derived CDR1 and CDR2 are SGDLS and YYNGEE. Germline trimming cut 7 bases from V and 3 bases from J; bases unmatched to any gene: 5. The CDR3 loop is CASAEGLATDTQYY. In DNA, the CDR3 is TGTGCCAGCGCCGAGGGACTAGCGACAGATACGCAGTATTAT.

This clonotype was recorded many times. V gene TRBV7-6 combines with J gene TRBJ2-1; tentative D call: TRBD2 (6 bases). CDR1 is SGHVS, CDR2 FNYEAQ, per germline. The V end lost 1 base, the J end lost 7 bases, and 17 bases lay between the germline ends. This CDR3 spans 16 amino acids. CDR3 loop: CASSLGSRGSRNEQFF. The CDR3 DNA is TGTGCCAGCAGCTTAGGATCTCGGGGGAGTAGGAATGAGCAGTTCTTC.

This clonotype was seen repeatedly, ten times or more. This chain uses TRBV12-3 or TRBV12-4 with TRBJ2-1, with D tentatively TRBD2 (6 bases). The CDR3 loop spans 14 amino acids. Trimming stripped 7 bases from V and 9 bases from J, with 19 bases between. This CDR3 reads CASTLGGLWGEQFF. As DNA, the CDR3 is TGTGCCAGCACCCTCGGGGGTTTGTGGGGTGAGCAGTTCTTC.

This clonotype showed up just a few times. With a much larger clone just one base away, this may be a read error. The chain carries TRBV12-3 or TRBV12-4 and TRBJ1-1; D remains ambiguous. The CDR3 covers 13 residues. The V gene lost 6 bases and the J gene lost 0 bases, with 8 bases spanning the gap. CDR3 loop: CASRFTVNTEAFF. Here the CDR3 DNA reads TGTGCCAGCAGATTTACGGTGAACACTGAAGCTTTCTTT.

Only one count was recorded for this clonotype. J is TRBJ1-2 and V is TRBV12-3 or TRBV12-4; D is perhaps TRBD1 (5 bases). This CDR3 is built from 14 residues. With 5 bases removed from V and 4 bases from J, the gap between germline ends came to 14 bases. The CDR3 coding sequence is TGTGCCAGCAGTAAGACGGGGACTCCCTATGGCTACACCTTC. It is translated as CASSKTGTPYGYTF.

The rearrangement links TRBV30 to TRBJ2-1, with a possible D match to TRBD1 (6 bases). Germline V gene sequence: CDR1 GTSNPN, CDR2 SVGIG (reference sequence). The CDR3 runs to 13 residues. V gave up 4 bases and J gave up 8 bases, with 15 bases separating them. The CDR3 sequence is CAWNRDMDHEQFF. The CDR3 DNA reads TGTGCCTGGAACCGGGACATGGACCATGAGCAGTTCTTC.

As DNA, the CDR3 is TGCAGTGCTAGTGGGTTACGAAACACCATATATTTT. Residues: CSASGLRNTIYF. The gene calls are TRBV20-1 and TRBJ1-3; D gene ambiguous. The CDR3 is 12 amino acids. Trimming removed 3 bases from V and 5 bases from J, with 8 bases in between. Looked up from germline, CDR1 is DFQATT and CDR2 is SNEGSKA (reference sequence).

This clonotype showed up just a few times. The rearrangement joins TRBV5-1 to TRBJ2-3, with D maybe TRBD1 (5 bases). Trimming took off 0 bases at V and 0 bases at J, with 11 bases between the two ends. This CDR3 is 16 amino acids long. CDR1 is SGHRS, CDR2 YFSETQ, per germline. The CDR3 region has the DNA TGCGCCAGCAGCTTGGGGGCAGGGCCGAGCACAGATACGCAGTATTTT. Its protein is CASSLGAGPSTDTQYF. The entire variable domain, with the rest obtained from reference TRBV5-1 and TRBJ2-3, is as follows: KAGVTQTPRYLIKTRGQQVTLSCSPISGHRSVSWYQQTPGQGLQFLFEYFSETQRNKGNFPGRFSGRQFSNSRSEMNVSTLELGDSALYLCASSLGAGPSTDTQYFGPGTRLTVL.

The chain carries TRBV3-1 and TRBJ2-5; D possibly corresponds to TRBD1 (6 bases). The length of the CDR3 is 15 residues. The V end was cut by 10 bases, the J end by 5 bases, with 23 bases between. The V gene's germline CDR1 is LGHDT and CDR2 YNNKEL (reference sequence). The CDR3 spells CATCPTLGTSETQYF. CDR3 DNA: TGTGCCACCTGCCCCACGTTAGGGACATCGGAGACCCAGTACTTC.

This clonotype was seen many times. This sequence joins TRBV7-9 and TRBJ2-5, with 10 bases that match TRBD2. Germline CDR1 reads SEHNR; CDR2 reads FQNEAQ (reference sequence). V lost 5 bases, J lost 4 bases, and 4 bases stayed unmatched. This CDR3 has 14 residues. CDR3 amino acids: CASSHSGGRETQYF. CDR3 DNA: TGTGCCAGCAGCCATAGCGGGGGGAGAGAGACCCAGTACTTC.

This clonotype has a count of ten or more. The gene calls are TRBV3-1 and TRBJ2-1, with D possibly being TRBD1 (6 bases). Germline V gives CDR1 LGHDT, CDR2 YNNKEL (reference sequence). Trimming took off 4 bases at V and 6 bases at J, with 7 bases between the two ends. There are 12 residues in the CDR3. The CDR3 DNA follows: TGTGCCAGCAGCCTGGACAGCAATGAGCAGTTCTTC. Its translation: CASSLDSNEQFF.

The chain couples TRBV4-3 to TRBJ2-5; 7 bases map to TRBD2. Trimming took 0 bases from V and 5 from J; bases not matched to a gene: 6. The germline gives CDR1 LGHNA, CDR2 YSLEER. The CDR3 spans 15 residues. The CDR3 DNA reads TGCGCCAGCAGCCAAGATCGGGGGGTCCTGGAGACCCAGTACTTC. Its translation: CASSQDRGVLETQYF.

This clonotype was seen ten or more times. The V and J genes are TRBV6-5 and TRBJ2-7; D possibly corresponds to TRBD1 (6 bases). Trimming removed 10 bases at V and 0 bases at J, with 10 bases between. In germline, CDR1 is MNHEY, CDR2 SVGAGI. The CDR3 spans 12 residues. The DNA of the CDR3 is TGTGCCACCGTGGACAGCTCCTACGAGCAGTACTTC. Protein product: CATVDSSYEQYF.

In DNA form, the CDR3 reads TGTGCCAGCAGTCGGGGTTACACTGAAGCTTTCTTT. Encoded protein: CASSRGYTEAFF. The chain combines TRBV2 with TRBJ1-1; D not certain. Germline V CDR1 and CDR2: SNHLY, FYNNEI. Trimming took 5 bases from V and 3 from J, leaving 7 bases between them. The CDR3 is made up of 12 amino acids. Full variable domain (rest looked up from reference TRBV2 and TRBJ1-1): EPEVTQTPSHQVTQMGQEVILRCVPISNHLYFYWYRQILGQKVEFLVSFYNNEISEKSEIFDDQFSVERPDGSNFTLKIRSTKLEDSAMYFCASSRGYTEAFFGQGTRLTVV.

This clonotype was seen repeatedly, ten times or more. V and J are TRBV6-5 and TRBJ1-5; TRBD1 might be the D (6 bases). This CDR3 has 14 residues. V lost 2 bases to trimming and J lost 11 bases, with 16 bases between them. Per the germline V gene, CDR1 is MNHEY and CDR2 is SVGAGI. The CDR3 sequence is CASSYVRGTTSQHF. In DNA, the CDR3 is TGTGCCAGCAGTTACGTTCGGGGGACAACATCCCAGCATTTT.

The rearrangement uses TRBV10-1 and TRBJ2-1, with TRBD2 as a possible D gene (5 bases). The germline V gene encodes CDR1 WNHNN and CDR2 SYGVQD (reference sequence). V was pared by 3 bases and J by 4 bases, with 7 bases between. The CDR3 is made up of 13 amino acids. CDR3 residues: CASSERTYNEQFF. For the CDR3, the DNA is TGCGCCAGCAGTGAACGGACTTACAATGAGCAGTTCTTC.

There are a few counts of this clonotype. The V call is TRBV11-2, the J call TRBJ2-7; D perhaps matches TRBD2 (5 bases). This CDR3 spans 15 amino acids. Trimming shortened V by 4 bases and J by 2 bases, and 15 bases separated the two germline ends. CDR1 and CDR2 from the germline V gene are SGHAT and FQNNGV. CDR3 nucleotide sequence: TGTGCCAGCAGCTCCGGGCGGGTATACCCCTACGAGCAGTACTTC. Residues: CASSSGRVYPYEQYF.